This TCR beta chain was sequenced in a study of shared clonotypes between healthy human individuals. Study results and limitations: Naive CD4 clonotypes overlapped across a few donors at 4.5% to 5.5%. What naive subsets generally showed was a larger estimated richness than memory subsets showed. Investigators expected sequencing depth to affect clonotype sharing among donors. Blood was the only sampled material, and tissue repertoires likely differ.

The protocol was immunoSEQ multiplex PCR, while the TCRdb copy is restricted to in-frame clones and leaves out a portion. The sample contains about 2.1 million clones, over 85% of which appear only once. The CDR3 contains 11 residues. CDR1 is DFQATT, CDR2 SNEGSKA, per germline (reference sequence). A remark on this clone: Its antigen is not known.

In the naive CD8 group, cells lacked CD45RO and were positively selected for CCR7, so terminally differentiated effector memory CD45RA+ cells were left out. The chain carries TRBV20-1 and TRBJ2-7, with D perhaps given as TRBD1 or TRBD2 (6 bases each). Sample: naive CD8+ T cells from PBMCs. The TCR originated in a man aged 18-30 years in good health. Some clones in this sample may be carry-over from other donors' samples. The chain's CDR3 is CSRREGGEQYF. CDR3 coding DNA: TGCTCTAGGCGGGAAGGGGGGGAGCAGTACTTC.